Shown below are 28 T cell receptor beta chains from a single sample sequenced in a study of blood T cell repertoires in COVID-19. Libraries were prepared by immunoSEQ multiplex PCR; TCRdb keeps only in-frame clonotypes and omits some of them. The table lists 150,000 to 200,000 clones, around 80% of them singletons. Sequenced material: peripheral blood. These receptors all come from a woman aged 55-70 years with COVID-19, enrolled during active disease.

The V gene is TRBV6-1, the J gene TRBJ2-4; perhaps TRBD2 as D (5 bases). From germline, CDR1 is MNHNS and CDR2 SASEGT. Trimming shortened V by 3 bases and J by 9 bases, and 15 bases separated the two germline ends. The CDR3 runs to 14 residues. This chain's CDR3 is CASSDVWTSSIQYF. The CDR3 DNA sequence: TGTGCCAGCAGTGATGTTTGGACTTCTAGCATTCAGTACTTC.

The chain carries TRBV28 and TRBJ2-2, with D possibly matching TRBD1 (6 bases). V gave up 0 bases and J gave up 8 bases, with 13 bases separating them. Per the germline V gene, CDR1 is MDHEN and CDR2 is SYDVKM. This CDR3 contains 15 residues. The CDR3: CASSLWGATTGELFF. CDR3 nucleotide sequence: TGTGCCAGCAGTTTATGGGGGGCTACTACTGGGGAGCTGTTTTTT.

CDR3 loop: CASSSGTGLPLGEKLFF. The DNA for the CDR3 is TGTGCCAGCAGTTCCGGGACAGGGCTTCCGCTTGGTGAAAAACTGTTTTTT. This chain connects TRBV28 to TRBJ1-4; 9 nucleotides align to TRBD1. Germline V gene sequence: CDR1 MDHEN, CDR2 SYDVKM. The CDR3 sequence is 17 residues long. V lost 4 bases and J lost 7; bases outside the gene matches: 13.

The CDR3 reads CASSALTGVGEKLFF. The CDR3, as DNA: TGTGCCAGCAGCGCCTTGACAGGGGTGGGAGAAAAACTGTTTTTT. The gene calls are TRBV11-2 and TRBJ1-4, with 8 bases lining up with TRBD1. The length of the CDR3 is 15 residues. Losses at the gene ends were 5 bases for V and 8 bases for J; bases not matched to a gene: 10. Looked up from germline, CDR1 is SGHAT and CDR2 is FQNNGV.

The genes are TRBV9 and TRBJ2-1; 11 bases are shared with TRBD2. Per germline, CDR1 SGDLS and CDR2 YYNGEE. The CDR3 spans 16 residues. J lost 5 bases, V lost 0 bases, and 4 bases had no gene match. The CDR3 reads CASSVDLGLADNEQFF. As DNA, the CDR3 is TGTGCCAGCAGCGTAGACTTGGGACTAGCGGACAATGAGCAGTTCTTC. Supplemented by reference TRBV9 and TRBJ2-1, the full variable domain reads DSGVTQTPKHLITATGQRVTLRCSPRSGDLSVYWYQQSLDQGLQFLIQYYNGEERAKGNILERFSAQQFPDLHSELNLSSLELGDSALYFCASSVDLGLADNEQFFGPGTRLTVL.

The chain links TRBV10-3 to TRBJ2-5; 7 bases align to TRBD2. This CDR3 contains 12 residues. Trimming took 6 bases from V and 4 from J; bases not matched to a gene: 2. Germline loops: CDR1 ENHRY, CDR2 SYGVKD. For the CDR3, the DNA is TGTGCCATCAGGGGGAGGGCAGAGACCCAGTACTTC. Amino acids: CAIRGRAETQYF.

The chain combines TRBV11-2 with TRBJ2-1; D gene ambiguous. The germline gives CDR1 SGHAT, CDR2 FQNNGV. The germline V and J ends were trimmed by 3 bases and 5 bases, with 14 bases remaining between them. This CDR3 is 15 amino acids long. The CDR3 sequence is CASSFPLGRDNEQFF. The CDR3 DNA is TGTGCCAGCAGCTTCCCCTTGGGCAGAGACAATGAGCAGTTCTTC.

V gene TRBV18 combines with J gene TRBJ1-4; no firm D call. CDR3 length: 18 amino acids. Germline values: CDR1 KGHSH, CDR2 LQKENI. Between the trimmed V and J ends, which lost 3 bases and 4 bases, there was a span of 21 bases. CDR3 nucleotides: TGTGCCAGCTCACCGCTCAGATTTTCCCCCGCGGGTAATGAAAAACTGTTTTTT. It is translated as CASSPLRFSPAGNEKLFF.

The rearrangement joins TRBV5-1 to TRBJ1-2; D not certain. The CDR3 consists of 15 residues. With 3 bases removed from V and 3 bases from J, the gap between germline ends came to 15 bases. CDR1 is SGHRS and CDR2 is YFSETQ in the germline V gene. The CDR3: CASSWETPRDYGYTF. The DNA of the CDR3 is TGCGCCAGCAGCTGGGAAACGCCGAGGGACTATGGCTACACCTTC.

The V call is TRBV19, the J call TRBJ2-5; TRBD2 matches at 8 bases. CDR1 is LNHDA, CDR2 SQIVND, per germline (reference sequence). The CDR3 loop spans 15 amino acids. J gave up 2 bases and V 4 bases, and 6 bases lay outside the gene matches. In nucleotides, the CDR3 is TGTGCCAGTAGTACCGGGGGGGGGACTCAAGAGACCCAGTACTTC. It yields the protein CASSTGGGTQETQYF.

The gene calls are TRBV9 and TRBJ2-1; 10 nucleotides match TRBD2. CDR3 length: 14 amino acids. V dropped 4 bases and J dropped 8; count of bases not matched to a gene: 6. Germline values: CDR1 SGDLS, CDR2 YYNGEE. The CDR3 region has the DNA TGTGCCAGCAGCCGGGGACTAGCGAGCGATGAGCAGTTCTTC. It specifies CASSRGLASDEQFF.

The V and J genes are TRBV5-1 and TRBJ2-3; 12 bases fit TRBD2. V was clipped by 5 bases and J by 1 base; unmatched bases: 5. The CDR3 runs 16 residues. Germline CDR1 and CDR2: SGHRS and YFSETQ. This CDR3 reads CASRQRTSGGTDTQYF. CDR3 nucleotide sequence: TGCGCCAGCAGGCAAAGGACTAGCGGGGGCACAGATACGCAGTATTTT.

The rearrangement uses TRBV9 and TRBJ2-5; TRBD2 matches 7 bases. The CDR3 contains 16 residues. Trimming at V came to 0 bases and at J to 0 bases, leaving 5 bases not matched to a gene. Per the germline V gene, CDR1 is SGDLS and CDR2 is YYNGEE. The CDR3 here is CASSVGAGRYQETQYF. The CDR3 nucleotides are TGTGCCAGCAGCGTAGGAGCGGGGCGGTACCAAGAGACCCAGTACTTC.

The chain employs TRBV24-1 and TRBJ2-7; 7 bases agree with TRBD1. CDR3 length: 14 amino acids. V shed 6 bases, J shed 2 bases, and the junction held 6 bases outside the gene matches. The germline CDR1 and CDR2 sequences are KGHDR and SFDVKD. The CDR3 coding sequence is TGTGCCACCAGTTCGACAGGGCTCCCCTACGAGCAGTACTTC. It is translated as CATSSTGLPYEQYF.

The rearrangement joins TRBV7-9 to TRBJ1-1; a possible D gene is TRBD1 (5 bases). The germline V gene encodes CDR1 SEHNR and CDR2 FQNEAQ (reference sequence). V shed 7 bases and J shed 7 bases, with 25 bases lying between them. The CDR3 contains 16 residues. CDR3 sequence reads: CASTRWVGAPDIEAFF. Here the CDR3 DNA reads TGTGCCAGCACCCGCTGGGTTGGGGCCCCGGACATTGAAGCTTTCTTT.

The chain combines TRBV7-9 with TRBJ1-6; D ambiguous. CDR3 length: 15 amino acids. Looked up from germline, CDR1 is SEHNR and CDR2 is FQNEAQ (reference sequence). The V gene lost 6 bases and the J gene lost 3 bases, with 12 bases spanning the gap. The CDR3 is CASSDWQSYNSPLHF. The CDR3 nucleotides are TGTGCCAGCAGTGACTGGCAGAGCTATAATTCACCCCTCCACTTT. The entire variable domain, with the rest obtained from reference TRBV7-9 and TRBJ1-6, is as follows: DTGVSQNPRHKITKRGQNVTFRCDPISEHNRLYWYRQTLGQGPEFLTYFQNEAQLEKSRLLSDRFSAERPKGSFSTLEIQRTEQGDSAMYLCASSDWQSYNSPLHFGNGTRLTVT.

The chain joins TRBV19 to TRBJ1-1, with 7 bases aligning to TRBD1. The CDR3 sequence is 14 residues long. The germline CDR1 and CDR2 sequences are LNHDA and SQIVND (reference sequence). The junction had 3 bases not matched to a gene; V was cut back by 4 bases and J by 1 base. The CDR3 DNA follows: TGTGCCAGTAGTACGACAGGGAAGAACACTGAAGCTTTCTTT. Translation: CASSTTGKNTEAFF. The full variable domain, its missing parts supplied by reference TRBV19 and TRBJ1-1, is DGGITQSPKYLFRKEGQNVTLSCEQNLNHDAMYWYRQDPGQGLRLIYYSQIVNDFQKGDIAEGYSVSREKKESFPLTVTSAQKNPTAFYLCASSTTGKNTEAFFGQGTRLTVV.

This clone was detected only once. V is TRBV11-2 and J is TRBJ1-1; D uncertain. This CDR3 contains 13 residues. CDR1 is SGHAT, CDR2 FQNNGV, per germline. Trimming took 3 bases from V and 8 from J, leaving 13 bases between them. The CDR3 DNA reads TGTGCCAGCAGCTTCGGGTCCGCAATCGAAGCTTTCTTT. Translating it yields CASSFGSAIEAFF.

This chain joins TRBV9 and TRBJ1-2; D unclear. CDR1 and CDR2 (germline): SGDLS, YYNGEE. The CDR3 is 14 amino acids. V was shortened by 4 bases and J by 8 bases, with 18 bases between the two germline ends. The CDR3 spells CASSTRVGGQGYTF. In DNA form, the CDR3 reads TGTGCCAGCAGCACCAGAGTGGGAGGTCAGGGCTACACCTTC.

The chain employs TRBV27 and TRBJ1-5; tentative D call: TRBD1 (6 bases). CDR3 length equals 14 residues. V was cut by 2 bases and J by 4 bases, with 9 bases left in between. Germline CDR1 is MNHEY and CDR2 is SMNVEV (reference sequence). The CDR3 region is CASSLNRANQPQHF. As DNA, the CDR3 is TGTGCCAGCAGTTTAAACAGGGCTAATCAGCCCCAGCATTTT.

This chain joins TRBV3-1 (or the pseudogene TRBV3-2) and TRBJ2-3, with 9 bases matching TRBD2. The CDR3 has 17 residues. After removal of 1 base from V and 4 bases from J, the junction contained 9 bases not matched to a gene. Germline V gives CDR1 LGHDT, CDR2 YNNKEL (reference sequence). The CDR3 bases are TGTGCCAGCAGCCAAGGGCCAGGCGGGGGGGCGTCAGATACGCAGTATTTT. This codes for CASSQGPGGGASDTQYF.

This clone occurred once. The chain is built from TRBV9 and TRBJ1-1; no definite D call. Germline V gene lookup returns CDR1 SGDLS and CDR2 YYNGEE. The CDR3 has 15 amino acids. Trimming left V 0 bases short and J 0 bases short, with 9 bases between. The CDR3 is CASSVVPGMNTEAFF. Written as DNA, the CDR3 is TGTGCCAGCAGCGTAGTCCCAGGTATGAACACTGAAGCTTTCTTT. Together with reference TRBV9 and TRBJ1-1, the CDR3 gives the full variable domain: DSGVTQTPKHLITATGQRVTLRCSPRSGDLSVYWYQQSLDQGLQFLIQYYNGEERAKGNILERFSAQQFPDLHSELNLSSLELGDSALYFCASSVVPGMNTEAFFGQGTRLTVV.

The chain has TRBV18 and TRBJ1-6, with 7 bases matching TRBD1. Germline CDR1 and CDR2: KGHSH and LQKENI. J was trimmed by 6 bases and V by 6 bases; bases with no gene match: 8. The CDR3 covers 15 residues. The CDR3 DNA is TGTGCCAGCTCCACCCTACAGGGGAGTAATTCACCCCTCCACTTT. Its protein product is CASSTLQGSNSPLHF.

This sequence joins TRBV4-2 and TRBJ2-5; 11 positions match TRBD1. This CDR3 is built from 16 residues. Germline V gives CDR1 LGHNA, CDR2 YNFKEQ. Trimming cost V 4 bases and J 5 bases; bases outside gene matches: 9. The CDR3 DNA reads as TGTGCCAGCAGCCCCCTAGGACAGGGGGCGAGGGAGACCCAGTACTTC. It translates to CASSPLGQGARETQYF.

The chain has TRBV11-2 and TRBJ1-1, with 8 bases matching TRBD1. Unmatched junction bases numbered 10, after V lost 1 base and J lost 0 bases. This CDR3 has 18 amino acids. The germline gives CDR1 SGHAT, CDR2 FQNNGV. This CDR3 is CASSLVPGQGPMNTEAFF. In DNA, the CDR3 is TGTGCCAGCAGCTTAGTCCCAGGACAGGGACCTATGAACACTGAAGCTTTCTTT.

The chain links TRBV3-1 (or the pseudogene TRBV3-2) to TRBJ2-5; TRBD1 is a possible D gene (5 bases). Trimming removed 6 bases at V and 5 bases at J, with 16 bases between. The CDR3 is 14 amino acids. Germline V lookup: CDR1 LGHDT, CDR2 YNNKEL (reference sequence). The CDR3 DNA reads TGTGCCAGCAGGCACACAGGCATCGGGGAGACCCAGTACTTC. It is translated as CASRHTGIGETQYF.

This clone has at least ten counts. The chain has TRBV5-8 and TRBJ2-7, with D tentatively TRBD1 (6 bases). This CDR3 is 13 amino acids long. V lost 2 bases, J lost 6 bases, and 12 bases lay in between. Germline V gene lookup returns CDR1 SGHTS and CDR2 YDEGEE. As DNA, the CDR3 is TGTGCCAGCAGCTTTGACAGGTCTGGCGAGCAGTACGTC. Amino acids: CASSFDRSGEQYV.

The chain carries TRBV2 and TRBJ2-2, with 8 bases aligning to TRBD1. This CDR3 has 15 amino acids. In germline, CDR1 is SNHLY, CDR2 FYNNEI. Losses at the gene ends were 7 bases for V and 1 base for J; bases not matched to a gene: 5. The CDR3 is CASKDRVRNTGELFF. Written as DNA, the CDR3 is TGTGCCAGCAAGGACAGGGTTAGGAACACCGGGGAGCTGTTTTTT.